This T cell receptor beta chain originates from a study of blood T cell repertoires in COVID-19. About the research overall: Sources were T cells, B-cell-depleted T cells, or PBMCs; the material itself was cDNA or gDNA.

Profiling relied on immunoSEQ multiplex PCR, and the TCRdb table lists in-frame clones only, not all of them. The sample yields about 84,000 clones, approximately 82% seen once. CDR3 size: 15 residues. The germline CDR1 and CDR2 sequences are SGHTA and FQGNSA. The V end was cut by 2 bases, the J end by 7 bases, with 15 bases between. The receptor was isolated from a man at least 80 years old with active or convalescent COVID-19. The chain employs TRBV7-2 and TRBJ1-3, with a possible D match to TRBD1 (6 bases). The sample consisted of peripheral blood. CDR3: CASSLIRTVGNTIYF. CDR3 sequence (DNA): TGTGCCAGCAGCTTAATCCGGACAGTAGGGAACACCATATATTTT.